The T cell receptor (beta chain) under discussion was sequenced for a study of beta chain features in type 1 diabetes. Study findings and constraints: All four CD4+ subsets of Type 1 diabetes patients contained TCRB CDR3s that were moderately but significantly shorter. Here, the possible influence of HLA type (on TCRB rearrangement) remained unresolved. VDJ junctions in type 1 diabetes patients carried more deletions and fewer insertions.

The CDR3 runs 18 residues. Each sorted population was over 95% pure. TCRB transcripts that were expressed got sequenced, as all of the isolated RNA had been reverse transcribed. Here immunoSEQ multiplex PCR was the method, and the copy in TCRdb shows in-frame clones only, minus some. This table holds about 340,000 clones, approximately 15% found once. This clone was seen more than once but under ten times. What it binds is not known. This clonotype originated in a woman under 30 with type 1 diabetes. The V call is TRBV21-1, the J call TRBJ2-5; the table's TRBD1 call for D was not verified on the DNA. TRBV21-1 constitutes a pseudogene. Sequencing was performed on naive CD4+ T cells from blood. The CDR3: CASSKGGTGRSRGETQYF. Here the CDR3 DNA reads TGTGCCAGCAGCAAAGGTGGGACAGGGCGGAGCAGGGGAGAGACCCAGTACTTC.